Below are 23 T cell receptor beta chains sequenced from a single sample in a study of T cells in Graves' hyperthyroidism and ophthalmopathy. Amplified TCR beta CDR3 regions came from RNA transcripts. TCR CDR3 regions were first amplified by RT-PCR with HTBI primers. Via MiXCR, TCRdb re-called the multiplex PCR reads, giving one row per CDR3 protein. The data contain about 500,000 distinct CDR3 sequences, over 15% of them seen just once; the ten biggest clones take up 17%. The source material was blood. Source of these receptors: a woman between 18 and 30 years old with Graves' ophthalmopathy.

This clonotype was recorded many times. The rearrangement links TRBV28 to TRBJ1-2, with 9 positions matching TRBD1. V dropped 5 bases and J dropped 3; count of bases not matched to a gene: 16. The CDR3 has 18 amino acids. From germline, CDR1 is MDHEN and CDR2 SYDVKM. Written as DNA, the CDR3 is TGTGCCAGCAGTGTAATCACAGGGGGCGCACGAGACTACTATGGCTACACCTTC. This codes for CASSVITGGARDYYGYTF.

This clonotype was picked up many times. V gene TRBV18 combines with J gene TRBJ2-1; 8 bases map to TRBD2. The CDR3 is made up of 14 amino acids. The germline CDR1 and CDR2 sequences are KGHSH and LQKENI. The junction had 6 bases not matched to a gene; V was cut back by 6 bases and J by 5 bases. CDR3 sequence (DNA): TGTGCCAGCTCCCCGGGACTAGGTAACAATGAGCAGTTCTTC. This translates into CASSPGLGNNEQFF.

V gene TRBV14 combines with J gene TRBJ2-2, with D possibly being TRBD1 (6 bases). The V and J ends lost 3 bases and 2 bases respectively, with 10 bases between them. In germline, CDR1 is SGHDN, CDR2 FVKESK. The CDR3 length is 15 residues. CDR3 nucleotide sequence: TGTGCCAGCAGCCAGCAGGGGTCAAACACCGGGGAGCTGTTTTTT. Protein sequence: CASSQQGSNTGELFF.

This clonotype was counted at least ten times. The chain has TRBV6-1 and TRBJ1-5; D remains ambiguous. Trimming shortened V by 6 bases and J by 1 base, and 13 bases separated the two germline ends. The CDR3 totals 15 residues. Germline V gene lookup returns CDR1 MNHNS and CDR2 SASEGT. Written as DNA, the CDR3 is TGTGCCAGCAGCTACGCAACGAGCAGCAATCAGCCCCAGCATTTT. Translating it yields CASSYATSSNQPQHF.

V usage is TRBV4-1 and J usage is TRBJ2-7; 10 nucleotides line up with TRBD1. There are 14 residues in the CDR3. With 4 bases clipped from V and 6 bases from J, the junction kept 6 bases outside the gene matches. The germline CDR1 and CDR2 sequences are MGHRA and YSYEKL. CDR3 in DNA: TGCGCCAGCAGCCTCCGAGGGACAGGGGCCGAGCAGTACTTC. It yields the protein CASSLRGTGAEQYF.

V is TRBV6-2 or TRBV6-3 and J is TRBJ1-2; D is undetermined. The CDR3 runs 12 residues. CDR1 is MNHEY and CDR2 is SVGEGT in the germline V gene. V lost 3 bases and J lost 8, with 10 bases in between. This chain's CDR3 is CASSYSQSGYTF. The CDR3 nucleotides are TGTGCCAGCAGTTATTCGCAGAGCGGCTACACCTTC.

The sample holds a few counts of this clonotype. The chain recombines TRBV6-2 or TRBV6-3 with TRBJ2-1; 9 nucleotides line up with TRBD2. Germline CDR1 is MNHEY and CDR2 is SVGEGT. The CDR3 has 15 residues. V trimming: 6 bases; J trimming: 5 bases; junction bases outside the gene matches: 8. CDR3 sequence: CASSPTSGYNNEQFF. DNA for the CDR3: TGTGCCAGCAGCCCAACTAGCGGGTATAACAATGAGCAGTTCTTC.

Here the CDR3 reads CASRTSGTSDTQYF. DNA for the CDR3: TGTGCCAGTAGGACTAGCGGCACCTCAGATACGCAGTATTTT. This chain connects TRBV6-1 to TRBJ2-3; TRBD2 matches at 10 bases. CDR3 size: 14 residues. V shed 9 bases and J 4 bases; nucleotides not matched to a gene: 7. Germline V lookup: CDR1 MNHNS, CDR2 SASEGT.

This clonotype appeared many times. The rearrangement uses TRBV11-3 and TRBJ2-3, with a weak D call TRBD2 (6 bases). V lost 3 bases and J lost 2, with 12 bases in between. Looked up from germline, CDR1 is SGHNT and CDR2 is YENEEA. This CDR3 spans 15 amino acids. The CDR3 bases are TGTGCCAGCAGCTTCCCGGGACTTCACACAGATACGCAGTATTTT. Translating gives CASSFPGLHTDTQYF.

The chain employs TRBV28 and TRBJ1-3, with D perhaps matching TRBD1 (5 bases). The germline V gene has CDR1 MDHEN and CDR2 SYDVKM. The V end was cut by 4 bases, the J end by 2 bases, with 9 bases between. The CDR3 length is 14 residues. The CDR3 DNA sequence: TGTGCCAGCAGTTGGGGGTCGCCTGGAAACACCATATATTTT. Translated, it gives CASSWGSPGNTIYF.

The chain links TRBV6-1 to TRBJ1-2; 8 bases agree with TRBD1. This CDR3 region has 14 residues. Germline V gene data show CDR1 as MNHNS and CDR2 as SASEGT. V trimming: 6 bases; J trimming: 8 bases; junction bases outside the gene matches: 11. The CDR3 protein is CASSRPQTGEGYTF. The CDR3 DNA sequence: TGTGCCAGCAGCAGGCCCCAGACAGGGGAAGGCTACACCTTC.

This clonotype came up many times. The gene calls are TRBV7-3 and TRBJ2-5, with D unresolved. V lost 2 bases and J 3 bases, leaving 7 bases between the germline ends. Germline-derived CDR1 and CDR2 are SGHTA and FQGTGA. The CDR3 has 13 residues. Here the CDR3 reads CASSLYEEETQYF. The CDR3 coding sequence is TGTGCCAGCAGCTTATATGAAGAAGAGACCCAGTACTTC.

The chain employs TRBV2 and TRBJ2-2; no firm D call. V lost 2 bases and J lost 10, with 11 bases in between. CDR3 length equals 13 residues. Germline loops: CDR1 SNHLY, CDR2 FYNNEI. CDR3 loop: CASSEIWVEELFF. DNA of the CDR3: TGTGCCAGCAGTGAAATCTGGGTCGAGGAGCTGTTTTTT.

This clonotype was observed at least ten times. V and J are TRBV6-1 and TRBJ2-5; D might be TRBD2 (5 bases). The CDR3 has 13 amino acids. Looked up from germline, CDR1 is MNHNS and CDR2 is SASEGT. Trimming pared 6 bases from V and 1 base from J, leaving 9 bases between. CDR3 in amino acids: CASRWAGQETQYF. The CDR3 DNA reads as TGTGCCAGCAGGTGGGCGGGCCAAGAGACCCAGTACTTC.

The sample holds many counts of this clonotype. The chain is built from TRBV7-2 and TRBJ2-3, with D perhaps TRBD1 or TRBD2 (5 bases each). Looked up from germline, CDR1 is SGHTA and CDR2 is FQGNSA. Trimming cost V 1 base and J 6 bases, with 14 bases left between them. This CDR3 has 15 amino acids. For the CDR3, the DNA is TGTGCCAGCAGCTTAGGTGGGGCTTCGGGGGATACGCAGTATTTT. This codes for CASSLGGASGDTQYF. The full variable domain, completed using reference TRBV7-2 and TRBJ2-3, is GAGVSQSPSNKVTEKGKDVELRCDPISGHTALYWYRQSLGQGLEFLIYFQGNSAPDKSGLPSDRFSAERTGGSVSTLTIQRTQQEDSAVYLCASSLGGASGDTQYFGPGTRLTVL.

This clonotype was detected once. The V gene is TRBV3-1, the J gene TRBJ2-1; a weak D match, TRBD2 (7 bases). Trimming pared 7 bases from V and 8 bases from J, leaving 15 bases between. The CDR3 is 13 amino acids. Looked up from germline, CDR1 is LGHDT and CDR2 is YNNKEL (reference sequence). The DNA of the CDR3 is TGTGCCAGCACCCGGCGGGGGCTGGATGAGCAGTTCTTC. Translated: CASTRRGLDEQFF.

On this clonotype itself: A much larger clone is a single base away; this may be a read error. The chain uses TRBV20-1 and TRBJ1-6, with TRBD1 as a possible D gene (5 bases). CDR1 DFQATT and CDR2 SNEGSKA come from the germline V gene (reference sequence). CDR3 length: 15 residues. The CDR3, as DNA: TGCAGTGCCCCCGGGCAGGGTCAATATAGTTCACCCCTCCACTTT. It is translated as CSAPGQGQYSSPLHF.

The table lists this clonotype with a few counts. This CDR3 is CASSYFYNEQFF. CDR3 in DNA: TGTGCCAGCAGTTACTTCTACAATGAGCAGTTCTTC. The chain is built from TRBV6-6 and TRBJ2-1; no clear D. This CDR3 has 12 amino acids. Germline V gene data show CDR1 as MNHNY and CDR2 as SVGAGI (reference sequence). The V gene lost 1 base and the J gene lost 3 bases, with 1 base spanning the gap.

In this sample, this clonotype turned up many times. The chain uses TRBV27 and TRBJ2-5; 7 bases match TRBD2. CDR1 is MNHEY and CDR2 is SMNVEV in the germline V gene (reference sequence). V dropped 5 bases and J dropped 3; count of bases not matched to a gene: 9. The CDR3 runs to 15 residues. In DNA form, the CDR3 reads TGTGCCAGCAGTCCTGTCGAGGGAGGGGAAGAGACCCAGTACTTC. It codes for CASSPVEGGEETQYF.

The chain employs TRBV12-3 or TRBV12-4 and TRBJ2-1; TRBD1 might be the D (5 bases). The CDR3 sequence is 14 residues long. Trimming shortened V by 3 bases and J by 6 bases, and 12 bases separated the two germline ends. CDR3: CASSLGLRSNEQFF. CDR3 nucleotide sequence: TGTGCCAGCAGTTTGGGGCTGAGGTCCAATGAGCAGTTCTTC.

This clonotype appeared a few times. The CDR3 bases are TGTGCCAGCAGCTTAGCATACAGGGCGGCTAATGAAAAACTGTTTTTT. This codes for CASSLAYRAANEKLFF. The J gene is TRBJ1-4, the V gene TRBV7-8; the D gene is possibly TRBD1 (6 bases). This CDR3 has 16 amino acids. Trimming cost V 0 bases and J 3 bases, with 11 bases left between them. Germline V gene sequence: CDR1 SGHVS, CDR2 FQNEAQ. Based on the CDR3 plus reference TRBV7-8 and TRBJ1-4, the full variable domain is GAGVSQSPRYKVAKRGQDVALRCDPISGHVSLFWYQQALGQGPEFLTYFQNEAQLDKSGLPSDRFFAERPEGSVSTLKIQRTQQEDSAVYLCASSLAYRAANEKLFFGSGTQLSVL.

This clonotype has a handful of counts. The rearrangement links TRBV11-2 to TRBJ1-4; D uncertain. Trimming removed 0 bases from V and 8 bases from J, with 16 bases in between. The CDR3 spans 16 residues. Germline V lookup: CDR1 SGHAT, CDR2 FQNNGV. The CDR3 bases are TGTGCCAGCAGCTTAGATGGGTGGGAGAGGGAAGAAAAACTGTTTTTT. Protein product: CASSLDGWEREEKLFF. The variable domain in full, completed from reference TRBV11-2 and TRBJ1-4, reads EAGVAQSPRYKIIEKRQSVAFWCNPISGHATLYWYQQILGQGPKLLIQFQNNGVVDDSQLPKDRFSAERLKGVDSTLKIQPAKLEDSAVYLCASSLDGWEREEKLFFGSGTQLSVL.

V gene TRBV19 combines with J gene TRBJ1-2; no definite D call. The CDR3 has 13 residues. The V gene lost 4 bases and the J gene lost 4 bases, with 10 bases spanning the gap. Per the germline V gene, CDR1 is LNHDA and CDR2 is SQIVND (reference sequence). CDR3 sequence reads: CASSRENAYGYTF. DNA of the CDR3: TGTGCCAGTAGTAGGGAGAACGCCTATGGCTACACCTTC.